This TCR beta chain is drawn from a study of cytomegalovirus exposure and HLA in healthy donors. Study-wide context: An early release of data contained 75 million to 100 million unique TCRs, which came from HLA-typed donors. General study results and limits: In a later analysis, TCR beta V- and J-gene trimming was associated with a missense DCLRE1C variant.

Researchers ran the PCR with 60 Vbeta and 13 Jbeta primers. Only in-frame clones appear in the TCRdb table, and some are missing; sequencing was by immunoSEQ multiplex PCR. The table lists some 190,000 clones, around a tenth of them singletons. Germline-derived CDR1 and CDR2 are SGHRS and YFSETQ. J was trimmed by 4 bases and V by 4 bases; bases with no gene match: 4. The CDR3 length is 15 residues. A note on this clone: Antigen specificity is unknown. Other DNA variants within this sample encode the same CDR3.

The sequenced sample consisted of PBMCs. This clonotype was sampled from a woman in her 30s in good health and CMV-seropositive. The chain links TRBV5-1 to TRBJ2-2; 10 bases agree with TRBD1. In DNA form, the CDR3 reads TGCGCCAGCAGCCCCTGGACAGGGGGCACCGGGGAGCTGTTTTTT. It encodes CASSPWTGGTGELFF.